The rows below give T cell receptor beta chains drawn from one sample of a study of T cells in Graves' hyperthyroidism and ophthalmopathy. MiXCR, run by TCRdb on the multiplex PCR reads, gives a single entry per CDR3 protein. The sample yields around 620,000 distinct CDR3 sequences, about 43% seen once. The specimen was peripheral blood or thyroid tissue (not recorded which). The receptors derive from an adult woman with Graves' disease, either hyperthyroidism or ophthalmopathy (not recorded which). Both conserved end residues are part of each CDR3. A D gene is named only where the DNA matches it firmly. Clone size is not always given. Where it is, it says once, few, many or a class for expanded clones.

CDR3nt: TGTGCCAGCAGTCCTGACAGCTTGACTTTCTTT; CDR3aa: CASSPDSLTFF; d_gene: .; abundance: .; len: 11; v_gene: TRBV7-9; j_gene: TRBJ1-1
CDR3nt: TGTGCCAGCAGGATTTGGACAGGGCGCGGGGGTCAGCCCCAGCATTTT; CDR3aa: CASRIWTGRGGQPQHF; d_gene: TRBD1; abundance: .; len: 16; v_gene: TRBV6-1; j_gene: TRBJ1-5
CDR3nt: TGCAGTGCTAGCGGGGGGTGGATCGACAATCAGCCCCAGCATTTT; CDR3aa: CSASGGWIDNQPQHF; d_gene: .; abundance: .; len: 15; v_gene: TRBV20-1; j_gene: TRBJ1-5
CDR3nt: TGTGCCAACAGTGGATGGTCGACTAATGAAAAACTGTTTTTT; CDR3aa: CANSGWSTNEKLFF; d_gene: .; abundance: once; len: 14; v_gene: TRBV2; j_gene: TRBJ1-4
CDR3nt: TGTGCCAGCAGCTTTTCGGACTATCGGACAGGGGCTCGAGAGACCCAGTACTTC; CDR3aa: CASSFSDYRTGARETQYF; d_gene: TRBD1; abundance: few; len: 18; v_gene: TRBV5-6; j_gene: TRBJ2-5
CDR3nt: TGTGCCAGCAGTGAAGTAGCAGTTTGGGTATATGAAGCTTTCTTT; CDR3aa: CASSEVAVWVYEAFF; d_gene: .; abundance: many; len: 15; v_gene: TRBV2; j_gene: TRBJ1-1
CDR3nt: TGTGCCAGCAGATTGGCTGGGGCCAACGTCCTGACTTTC; CDR3aa: CASRLAGANVLTF; d_gene: .; abundance: many; len: 13; v_gene: TRBV12-3/TRBV12-4; j_gene: TRBJ2-6
CDR3nt: TGTGCCAGCAGTGCTGTCCCCGGACAGGGCTATAATTCACCCCTCCACTTT; CDR3aa: CASSAVPGQGYNSPLHF; d_gene: TRBD1; abundance: few; len: 17; v_gene: TRBV2; j_gene: TRBJ1-6
CDR3nt: TGTGCCTACACCCGGGACAAAAAAAACTATGGCTACACCTTC; CDR3aa: CAYTRDKKNYGYTF; d_gene: .; abundance: few; len: 14; v_gene: TRBV30; j_gene: TRBJ1-2
CDR3nt: TGTGCCATCAGGGTCGGAGGTGCGGATGAAGCTTTCTTT; CDR3aa: CAIRVGGADEAFF; d_gene: .; abundance: few; len: 13; v_gene: TRBV10-3; j_gene: TRBJ1-1